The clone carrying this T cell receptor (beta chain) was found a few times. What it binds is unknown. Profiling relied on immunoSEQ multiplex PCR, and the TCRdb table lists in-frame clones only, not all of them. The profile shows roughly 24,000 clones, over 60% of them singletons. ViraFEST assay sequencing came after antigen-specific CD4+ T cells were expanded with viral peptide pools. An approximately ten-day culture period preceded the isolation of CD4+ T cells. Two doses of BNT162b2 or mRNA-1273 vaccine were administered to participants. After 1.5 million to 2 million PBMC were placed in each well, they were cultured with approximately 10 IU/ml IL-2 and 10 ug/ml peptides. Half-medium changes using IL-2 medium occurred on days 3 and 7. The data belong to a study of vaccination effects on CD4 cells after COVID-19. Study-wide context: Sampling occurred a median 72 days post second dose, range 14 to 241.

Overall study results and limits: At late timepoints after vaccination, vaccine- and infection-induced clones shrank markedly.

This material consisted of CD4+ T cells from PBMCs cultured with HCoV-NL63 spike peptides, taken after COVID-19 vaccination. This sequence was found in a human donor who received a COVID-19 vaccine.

In nucleotides, the CDR3 is TGCGCCAGCAGCGCAACTACAGGGGGCAGTCAGCCCCAGCATTTT. Translated, it gives CASSATTGGSQPQHF. The J gene is TRBJ1-5, the V gene TRBV5-1; TRBD1 aligns across 9 bases. This CDR3 has 15 residues. The germline gives CDR1 SGHRS, CDR2 YFSETQ. V shed 4 bases, J shed 6 bases, and the junction held 8 bases outside the gene matches.